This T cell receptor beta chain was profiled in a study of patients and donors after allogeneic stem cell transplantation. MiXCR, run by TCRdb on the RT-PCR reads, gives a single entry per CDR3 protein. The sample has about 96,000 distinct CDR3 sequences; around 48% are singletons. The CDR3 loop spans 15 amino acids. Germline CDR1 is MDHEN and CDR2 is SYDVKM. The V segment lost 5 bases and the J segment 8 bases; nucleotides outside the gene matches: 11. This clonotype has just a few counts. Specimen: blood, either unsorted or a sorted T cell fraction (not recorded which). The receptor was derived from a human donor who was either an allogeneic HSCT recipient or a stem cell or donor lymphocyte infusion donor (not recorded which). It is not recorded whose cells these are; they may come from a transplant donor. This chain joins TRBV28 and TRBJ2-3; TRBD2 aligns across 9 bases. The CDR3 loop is CASSVYTSGPGTQYF. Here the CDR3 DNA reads TGTGCCAGCAGTGTATACACTAGCGGGCCTGGTACGCAGTATTTT.